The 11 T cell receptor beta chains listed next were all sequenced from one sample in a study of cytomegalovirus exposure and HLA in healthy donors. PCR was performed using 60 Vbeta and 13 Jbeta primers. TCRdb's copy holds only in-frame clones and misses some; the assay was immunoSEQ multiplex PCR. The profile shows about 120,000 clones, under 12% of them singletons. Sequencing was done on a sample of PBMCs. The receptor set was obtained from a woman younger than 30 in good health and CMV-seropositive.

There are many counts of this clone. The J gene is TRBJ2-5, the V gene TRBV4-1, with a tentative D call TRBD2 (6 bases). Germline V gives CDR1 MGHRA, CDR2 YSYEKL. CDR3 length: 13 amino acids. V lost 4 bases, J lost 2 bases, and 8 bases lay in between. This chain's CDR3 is CASSRLVQETQYF. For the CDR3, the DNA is TGCGCCAGCAGCCGACTAGTACAAGAGACCCAGTACTTC.

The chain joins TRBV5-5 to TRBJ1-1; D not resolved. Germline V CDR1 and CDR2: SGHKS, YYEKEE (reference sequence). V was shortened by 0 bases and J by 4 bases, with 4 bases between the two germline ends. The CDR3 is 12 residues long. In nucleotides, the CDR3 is TGTGCCAGCAGCTTGGGAGCCACTGAAGCTTTCTTT. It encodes CASSLGATEAFF.

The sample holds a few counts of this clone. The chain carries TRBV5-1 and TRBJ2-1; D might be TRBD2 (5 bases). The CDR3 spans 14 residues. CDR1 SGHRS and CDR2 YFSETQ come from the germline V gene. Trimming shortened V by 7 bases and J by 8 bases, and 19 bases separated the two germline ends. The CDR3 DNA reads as TGCGCCAGCCGCCACCGGGATCCGGTCGATGAGCAGTTCTTC. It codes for CASRHRDPVDEQFF.

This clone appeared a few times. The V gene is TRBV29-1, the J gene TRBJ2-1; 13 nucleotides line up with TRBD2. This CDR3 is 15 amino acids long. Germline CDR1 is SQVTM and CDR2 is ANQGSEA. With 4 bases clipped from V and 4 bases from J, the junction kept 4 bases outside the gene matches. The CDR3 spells CSVAGTSGTYNEQFF. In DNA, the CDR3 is TGCAGCGTTGCTGGGACTAGCGGGACGTACAATGAGCAGTTCTTC.

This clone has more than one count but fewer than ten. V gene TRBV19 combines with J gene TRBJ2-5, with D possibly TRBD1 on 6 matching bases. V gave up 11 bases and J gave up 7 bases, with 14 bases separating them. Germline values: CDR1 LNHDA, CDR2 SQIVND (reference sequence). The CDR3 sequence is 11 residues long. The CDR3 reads CAVGTLGTQYF. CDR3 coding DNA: TGTGCCGTCGGGACACTGGGGACCCAGTACTTC.

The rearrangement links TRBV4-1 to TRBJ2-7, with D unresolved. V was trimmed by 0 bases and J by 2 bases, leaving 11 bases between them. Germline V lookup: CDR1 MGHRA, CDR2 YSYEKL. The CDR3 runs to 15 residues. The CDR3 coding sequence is TGCGCCAGCAGCCAAGATTCGGTCGAGACCTACGAGCAGTACTTC. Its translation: CASSQDSVETYEQYF.

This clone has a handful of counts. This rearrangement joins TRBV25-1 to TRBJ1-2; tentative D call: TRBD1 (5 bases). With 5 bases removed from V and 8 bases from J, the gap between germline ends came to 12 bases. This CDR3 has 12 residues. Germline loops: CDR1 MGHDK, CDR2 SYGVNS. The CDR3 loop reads CASSQDWGGYTF. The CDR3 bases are TGTGCCAGCAGTCAGGATTGGGGCGGCTACACCTTC.

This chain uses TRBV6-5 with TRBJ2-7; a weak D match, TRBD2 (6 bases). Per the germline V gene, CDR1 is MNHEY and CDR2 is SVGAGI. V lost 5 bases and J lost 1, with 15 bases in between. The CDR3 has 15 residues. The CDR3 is CASSQTSRRSYEQYF. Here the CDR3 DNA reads TGTGCCAGCAGTCAGACTAGTAGAAGGTCCTACGAGCAGTACTTC.

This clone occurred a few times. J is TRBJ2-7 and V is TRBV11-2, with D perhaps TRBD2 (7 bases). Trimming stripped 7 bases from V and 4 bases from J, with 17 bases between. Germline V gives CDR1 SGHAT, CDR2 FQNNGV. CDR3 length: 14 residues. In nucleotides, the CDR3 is TGTGCCAGCACCTGGGGGGGCCAGGTGTACGAGCAGTACTTC. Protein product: CASTWGGQVYEQYF. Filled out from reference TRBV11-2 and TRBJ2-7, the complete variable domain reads EAGVAQSPRYKIIEKRQSVAFWCNPISGHATLYWYQQILGQGPKLLIQFQNNGVVDDSQLPKDRFSAERLKGVDSTLKIQPAKLEDSAVYLCASTWGGQVYEQYFGPGTRLTVT.

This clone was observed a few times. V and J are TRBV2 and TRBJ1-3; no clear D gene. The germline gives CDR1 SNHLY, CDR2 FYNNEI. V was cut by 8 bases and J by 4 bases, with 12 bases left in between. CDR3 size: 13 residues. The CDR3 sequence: CASREGEGNTIYF. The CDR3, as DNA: TGTGCCAGCCGCGAAGGAGAAGGAAACACCATATATTTT.

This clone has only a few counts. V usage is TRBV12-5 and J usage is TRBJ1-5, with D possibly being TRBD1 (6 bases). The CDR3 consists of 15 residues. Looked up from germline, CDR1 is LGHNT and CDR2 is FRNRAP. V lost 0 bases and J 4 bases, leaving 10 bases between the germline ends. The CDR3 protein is CASGLVDRRNQPQHF. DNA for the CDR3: TGTGCTAGTGGTTTGGTAGACAGGAGGAATCAGCCCCAGCATTTT.